This TCR beta chain is drawn from a study of CD8+CD57+ T cells in acquired aplastic anemia. Study in general: Quantities of DNA derived from sorted CD4+ and CD8+ cells averaged around 3 ug. General study results and limits: The study identified around 28 CD8+ CDR3 sequences shared by patients and controls.

Profiling that covered TCR beta VDJ and CDR3 relied on genomic DNA as its template. TCRdb re-called the reads with MiXCR, one entry per CDR3 protein. The repertoire consists of about 180,000 distinct CDR3 sequences, with 40% to 55% occurring once and the leading ten covering approximately 2.9%. About this clonotype: Its antigen is not known.

From germline, CDR1 is MNHEY and CDR2 SVGEGT. This CDR3 comprises 14 residues. The V end lost 6 bases, the J end lost 8 bases, and 17 bases lay between the germline ends. The sequence was obtained from a human donor in good health. This chain joins TRBV6-2 or TRBV6-3 and TRBJ2-1; perhaps TRBD1 as D (7 bases). The sequenced sample was sorted CD4+, CD8+, or CD8+CD57+ T cells (not recorded which) from PBMCs. The CDR3 DNA sequence: TGTGCCAGCAGGGGGGGAGTAGGGGGCCATGAGCAGTTCTTC. It codes for CASRGGVGGHEQFF.